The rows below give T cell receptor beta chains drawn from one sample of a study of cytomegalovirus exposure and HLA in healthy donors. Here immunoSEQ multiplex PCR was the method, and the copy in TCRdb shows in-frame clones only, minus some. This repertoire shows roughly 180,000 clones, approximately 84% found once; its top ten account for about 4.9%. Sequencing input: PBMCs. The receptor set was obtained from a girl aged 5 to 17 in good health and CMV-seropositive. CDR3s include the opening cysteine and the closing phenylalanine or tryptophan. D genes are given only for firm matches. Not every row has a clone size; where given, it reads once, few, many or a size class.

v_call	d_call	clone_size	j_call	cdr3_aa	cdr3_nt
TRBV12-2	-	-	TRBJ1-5	CASRPPTREAHQPQHF	TGTGCAAGTCGTCCCCCTACTAGGGAGGCACATCAGCCCCAGCATTTT
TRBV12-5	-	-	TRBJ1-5	CASGLIQGRYSNQPQHF	TGTGCTAGTGGTTTGATACAGGGCCGGTATAGCAATCAGCCCCAGCATTTT
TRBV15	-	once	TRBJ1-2	CATSRDVQGNTYGYTF	TGTGCCACCAGCAGAGATGTTCAGGGTAATACCTATGGCTACACCTTC
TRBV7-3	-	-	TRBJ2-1	CASSLSLSGLYNEQFF	TGTGCCAGCAGCTTAAGTTTAAGCGGGCTATACAATGAGCAGTTCTTC
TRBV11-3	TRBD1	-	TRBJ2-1	CASSRRTGDEQFF	TGTGCCAGCAGCAGACGGACAGGGGATGAGCAGTTCTTC
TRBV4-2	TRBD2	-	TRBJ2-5	CASSQAVSPRGGETQYF	TGTGCCAGCAGCCAAGCAGTTTCCCCCCGGGGGGGGGAGACCCAGTACTTC
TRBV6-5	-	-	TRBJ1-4	CASRRQHLNEKLFF	TGTGCCAGCAGACGACAGCACCTTAATGAAAAACTGTTTTTT
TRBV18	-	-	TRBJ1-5	CASSPPSWSNQPQHF	TGTGCCAGCTCACCCCCCAGTTGGAGCAATCAGCCCCAGCATTTT
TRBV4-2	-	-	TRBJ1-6	CASSLKFGSPLHF	TGTGCCAGCAGCCTAAAGTTCGGTTCACCCCTCCACTTT
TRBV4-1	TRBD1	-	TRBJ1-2	CASSQPGQGSGYTF	TGCGCCAGCAGCCAACCGGGACAGGGGTCTGGCTACACCTTC
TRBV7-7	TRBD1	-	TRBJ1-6	CASSLGAQGTGSPLHF	TGTGCTAGCAGCTTAGGGGCACAGGGGACGGGTTCACCCCTCCACTTT
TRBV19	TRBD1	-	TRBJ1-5	CASSMKGAANQPQHF	TGTGCCAGTAGTATGAAGGGGGCTGCTAATCAGCCCCAGCATTTT
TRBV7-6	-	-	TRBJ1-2	CASSLESGVDNYGYTF	TGTGCCAGCAGCTTAGAGTCAGGGGTAGATAACTATGGCTACACCTTC
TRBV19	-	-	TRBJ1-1	CASTTGNTEAFF	TGTGCCAGTACTACAGGGAACACTGAAGCTTTCTTT
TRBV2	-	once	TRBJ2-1	CASTTSQGRGLGEQFF	TGTGCCAGCACCACATCGCAGGGCAGGGGTTTGGGTGAGCAGTTCTTC
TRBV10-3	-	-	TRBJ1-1	CAISEQLMNTEAFF	TGTGCCATCAGTGAGCAGTTAATGAACACTGAAGCTTTCTTT
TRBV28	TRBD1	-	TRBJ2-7	CASSFLFRDRGYEQYF	TGTGCCAGCAGTTTTTTGTTTCGGGACAGGGGCTACGAGCAGTACTTC
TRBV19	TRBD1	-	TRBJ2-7	CASRTDRVVGEQYF	TGTGCCAGTAGAACCGACAGGGTAGTAGGCGAGCAGTACTTC
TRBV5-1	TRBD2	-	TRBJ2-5	CASSLGGVGGNQETQYF	TGCGCCAGCAGCTTGGGGGGCGTCGGGGGGAACCAAGAGACCCAGTACTTC
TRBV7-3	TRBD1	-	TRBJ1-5	CASSRVLQGVGSQPQHF	TGTGCCAGCAGCCGAGTGCTTCAGGGGGTGGGGAGTCAGCCCCAGCATTTT
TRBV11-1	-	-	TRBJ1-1	CASSSKAGIGEAFF	TGTGCCAGCAGCTCCAAGGCGGGTATTGGTGAAGCTTTCTTT
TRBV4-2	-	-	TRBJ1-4	CASSRVGQIENEKLFF	TGTGCCAGCAGCCGCGTAGGACAAATTGAGAATGAAAAACTGTTTTTT
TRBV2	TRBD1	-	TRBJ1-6	CASFDRADSPLHF	TGTGCCAGCTTCGACAGGGCTGATTCACCCCTCCACTTT
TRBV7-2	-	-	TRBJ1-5	CASSTKQGREDQPQHF	TGTGCCAGCAGCACGAAACAGGGAAGGGAAGATCAGCCCCAGCATTTT
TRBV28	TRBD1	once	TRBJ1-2	CASSSHPGTELGYTF	TGTGCCAGCAGTTCTCATCCCGGGACAGAGTTAGGCTACACCTTC
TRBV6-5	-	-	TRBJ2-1	CASSYSGGGGYEQFF	TGTGCCAGCAGTTACTCGGGGGGGGGCGGGTATGAGCAGTTCTTC
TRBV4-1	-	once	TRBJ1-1	CASSHTQVSNTEAFF	TGCGCCAGCAGCCACACACAGGTCTCGAACACTGAAGCTTTCTTT
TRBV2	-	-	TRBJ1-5	CASMYRVLKGNQPQHF	TGTGCCAGCATGTACAGGGTGTTGAAGGGCAATCAGCCCCAGCATTTT
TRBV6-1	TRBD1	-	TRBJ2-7	CASSDGTGRYEQYF	TGTGCCAGCAGTGACGGGACAGGCCGGTACGAGCAGTACTTC
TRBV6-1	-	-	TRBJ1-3	CASRATGAARDTIYF	TGTGCCAGCAGGGCGACGGGTGCGGCTAGAGACACCATATATTTT
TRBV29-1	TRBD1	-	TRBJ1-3	CSVEARGRENTIYF	TGCAGCGTTGAGGCCAGGGGGCGCGAAAACACCATATATTTT
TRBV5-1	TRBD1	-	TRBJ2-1	CASSPGQGRPYNEQFF	TGCGCCAGCAGCCCTGGACAGGGGAGGCCCTACAATGAGCAGTTCTTC
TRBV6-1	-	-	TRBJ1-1	CASTAGSGNTEAFF	TGTGCCAGCACTGCAGGGTCGGGGAACACTGAAGCTTTCTTT
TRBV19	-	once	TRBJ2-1	CASSGRPRVVDEQFF	TGTGCCAGTAGTGGGAGGCCCCGAGTGGTGGATGAGCAGTTCTTC
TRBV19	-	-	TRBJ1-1	CASFGYTEAFF	TGTGCCAGTTTCGGTTACACTGAAGCTTTCTTT
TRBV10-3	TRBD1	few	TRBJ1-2	CAIRTGWHYGYTF	TGTGCCATCAGGACAGGGTGGCACTATGGCTACACCTTC
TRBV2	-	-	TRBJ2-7	CASREDWGREQYF	TGTGCCAGCAGGGAGGACTGGGGAAGGGAGCAGTACTTC
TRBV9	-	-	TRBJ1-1	CASSVGSSTEAFF	TGTGCCAGCAGCGTAGGGAGTTCCACTGAAGCTTTCTTT
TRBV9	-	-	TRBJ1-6	CASSVAQGDSPLHF	TGTGCCAGCAGCGTAGCCCAGGGTGATTCACCCCTCCACTTT
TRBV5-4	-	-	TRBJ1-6	CASSLDDPTPLHF	TGTGCCAGCAGCTTGGATGATCCTACACCCCTCCACTTT
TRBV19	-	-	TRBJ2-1	CASSGFSYNEQFF	TGTGCCAGTAGCGGGTTCTCCTACAATGAGCAGTTCTTC
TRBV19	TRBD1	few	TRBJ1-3	CASSLTGGSGNTIYF	TGTGCCAGTAGTCTGACAGGGGGGTCTGGAAACACCATATATTTT
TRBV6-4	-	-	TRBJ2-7	CASGIMGGLPYEQYF	TGTGCCAGCGGGATCATGGGGGGGCTTCCCTACGAGCAGTACTTC
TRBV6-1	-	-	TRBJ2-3	CASSDDLDSTSTDTQYF	TGTGCCAGCAGTGATGACCTGGACAGCACTAGCACAGATACGCAGTATTTT
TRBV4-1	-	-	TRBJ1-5	CASSLGRGLADQPQHF	TGCGCCAGCAGCCTCGGAAGGGGGTTAGCTGATCAGCCCCAGCATTTT
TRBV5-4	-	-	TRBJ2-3	CASRREQGYTDTQYF	TGTGCCAGCAGAAGGGAACAGGGCTACACAGATACGCAGTATTTT
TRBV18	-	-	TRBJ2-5	CASSPVVAETQYF	TGTGCCAGCTCACCGGTAGTCGCCGAGACCCAGTACTTC
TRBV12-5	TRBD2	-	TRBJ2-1	CASQTSGGPNEQFF	TGTGCTAGTCAGACTAGCGGGGGACCAAATGAGCAGTTCTTC
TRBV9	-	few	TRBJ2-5	CASSVESRAQETQYF	TGTGCCAGCAGCGTAGAGTCGAGGGCCCAAGAGACCCAGTACTTC
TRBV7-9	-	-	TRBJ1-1	CSSGPRGLF	TGTTCCAGTGGGCCTCGAGGGCTCTTT
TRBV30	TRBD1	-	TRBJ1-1	CAWRRQGLTNTEAFF	TGTGCCTGGAGGCGACAGGGTCTAACGAACACTGAAGCTTTCTTT
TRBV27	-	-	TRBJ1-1	CASADMNTEAFF	TGTGCCAGCGCCGACATGAACACTGAAGCTTTCTTT
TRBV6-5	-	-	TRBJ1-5	CASKKGGGQPQHF	TGTGCCAGCAAGAAGGGGGGGGGTCAGCCCCAGCATTTT